This TCR beta chain was recorded in a study of shared T cell receptors in the human thymus. This clone was picked up one time. Produced via immunoSEQ multiplex PCR; TCRdb's table is partial and in-frame only. The sample carries 500,000 to 750,000 clones, approximately 87% recorded once. CDR3 length: 16 residues. Germline CDR1 reads SGHTA; CDR2 reads FQGNSA. V was pared by 5 bases and J by 0 bases, with 8 bases of the junction left unmatched. The sample was also reused in another study, on human thymus T cells. As that study records: Thymus pieces cut out during corrective heart surgery were the tissue that was used. Apparent bias marked the V and J gene usage of thymic and blood repertoires. Unrelated individuals reportedly shared highly overlapping thymic TCR repertoires.

The chain uses TRBV7-2 and TRBJ2-7, with 9 bases lining up with TRBD1. The material sequenced was thymocytes. The TCR sequence derives from a boy younger than two with a congenital heart defect. CDR3 protein: CASSPTGTGPSYEQYF. The CDR3 DNA is TGTGCCAGCAGCCCTACCGGGACAGGGCCCTCCTACGAGCAGTACTTC.